The rows below give T cell receptor beta chains drawn from one sample of a study of T cell repertoires in cytomegalovirus infection. The antigens of these receptors remain unknown. Via MiXCR, TCRdb re-called the reads, giving one row per CDR3 protein. The data contain 550,000 to 850,000 distinct CDR3 sequences, around a third of them singletons. The sample was cultured PBMCs, taken from culture after CMV antigen stimulation. The source is a human donor in good health (CMV status not recorded). Some clones in this sample may be carry-over from other donors' samples. Both conserved end residues are part of each CDR3. The D gene is left open where the match is weak. Size is stated for part of the rows, as once, few or many counts, or as a class when the clone is expanded.

abundance: .
j_gene: TRBJ2-2
v_gene: TRBV20-1
d_gene: .
CDR3nt: TGCAGTGCTAGTGGGTTCGGGGAGCTGTTTTTT
CDR3aa: CSASGFGELFF

abundance: .
j_gene: TRBJ2-1
v_gene: TRBV27
d_gene: TRBD1
CDR3nt: TGTGCCACCCAGTCCGGGACAGCGTTATACAATGAGCAGTTCTTC
CDR3aa: CATQSGTALYNEQFF

abundance: once
j_gene: TRBJ2-2
v_gene: TRBV10-3
d_gene: .
CDR3nt: TGTGCCATCAGTGATCGACGTAACACCGGGGAGCTGTTTTTT
CDR3aa: CAISDRRNTGELFF

abundance: .
j_gene: TRBJ1-1
v_gene: TRBV29-1
d_gene: .
CDR3nt: TGCAGCGTTGGGGTCTCTTGGACTGAAGCTTTCTTT
CDR3aa: CSVGVSWTEAFF

abundance: many
j_gene: TRBJ1-4
v_gene: TRBV7-2
d_gene: .
CDR3nt: TGTGCCAGCAGCTTAATGCAGAATAATGAAAAACTGTTTTTT
CDR3aa: CASSLMQNNEKLFF

abundance: once
j_gene: TRBJ2-1
v_gene: TRBV20-1
d_gene: .
CDR3nt: TGCAGTGCCGCCGACGGTCGGAGCTCCTACAATGAGCAGTTCTTC
CDR3aa: CSAADGRSSYNEQFF

abundance: many
j_gene: TRBJ1-6
v_gene: TRBV7-2
d_gene: .
CDR3nt: TGTGCCAGCAGCTTAGCCCTGGAGACGAATTCACCCCTCCACTTT
CDR3aa: CASSLALETNSPLHF

abundance: .
j_gene: TRBJ1-1
v_gene: TRBV10-3
d_gene: TRBD1
CDR3nt: TGTGCCATCAGTGGGACAGGGCCGAACACTGAAGCTTTCTTT
CDR3aa: CAISGTGPNTEAFF

abundance: few
j_gene: TRBJ1-4
v_gene: TRBV7-9
d_gene: .
CDR3nt: TGTGCCAGCAGTCAAACCTCAGCTGGGGGTTCAACTAATGAAAAACTGTTTTTT
CDR3aa: CASSQTSAGGSTNEKLFF

abundance: few
j_gene: TRBJ1-1
v_gene: TRBV25-1
d_gene: .
CDR3nt: TGTGCCAGCAGTGATTGGGGAGCTGAAGCTTTCTTT
CDR3aa: CASSDWGAEAFF